The present TCR beta chain was sequenced within a study of Ad26.COV2.S vaccination and SARS-CoV-2 variants. As for the study in general: Administration of Ad26.COV2.S was intramuscular, either once or twice 56 days apart. Regarding the study as a whole: Placebo recipients and vaccine recipients were similar in non-spike TCR breadth.

The CDR3 length is 13 residues. V shed 6 bases, J shed 4 bases, and the junction held 6 bases outside the gene matches. The germline gives CDR1 GTSNPN, CDR2 SVGIG (reference sequence). Turning to this clone: Its target is not known.

As for treatment: over 15 received Ad26.COV2.S at low or high dose, single or two shots; 5 received placebo; per-sample allocation not given. The samples date from day 63 after the first vaccine or placebo injection. The vaccine antigen was prefusion-stabilized Wuhan SARS-CoV-2 spike. The protocol was immunoSEQ multiplex PCR, while the TCRdb copy is restricted to in-frame clones and leaves out a portion. The sample lists more than 350,000 clones; about 93% were seen once. This receptor was identified in a person aged 18-60 years who received the Ad26.COV2.S COVID-19 vaccine or a placebo. The source was peripheral blood, collected in a trial of Ad26.COV2.S vaccine versus placebo. The chain uses TRBV30 and TRBJ2-3; 8 nucleotides line up with TRBD2. DNA for the CDR3: TGTGCCTGCGCAATAGCGGGATCAGATACGCAGTATTTT. Encoded protein: CACAIAGSDTQYF.